The 27 T cell receptor beta chains listed next were all sequenced from one sample in a study of blood T cell repertoires in COVID-19. Only in-frame clones appear in the TCRdb table, and some are missing; sequencing was by immunoSEQ multiplex PCR. In the table there are some 83,000 clones, 81% of which are singletons. Sequenced: peripheral blood. The receptors derive from a man aged 80 or over with acute or convalescent COVID-19.

The chain recombines TRBV2 with TRBJ2-5, with 7 bases identical to TRBD2. The germline V gene has CDR1 SNHLY and CDR2 FYNNEI. The CDR3 runs 17 residues. J lost 1 base, V lost 5 bases, and 13 bases had no gene match. The CDR3 region is CASSLGTTSSSQETQYF. The CDR3 DNA sequence: TGTGCCAGCAGTCTTGGTACGACTAGCAGCAGCCAAGAGACCCAGTACTTC.

The rearrangement uses TRBV30 and TRBJ1-4; 8 bases agree with TRBD1. The CDR3 runs to 14 residues. The germline gives CDR1 GTSNPN, CDR2 SVGIG (reference sequence). V shed 0 bases, J shed 8 bases, and the junction held 5 bases outside the gene matches. CDR3 protein: CAWSVDREGEKLFF. In DNA, the CDR3 is TGTGCCTGGAGTGTGGACAGGGAGGGAGAAAAACTGTTTTTT.

In its sample, this clone was seen a few times. This chain uses TRBV19 with TRBJ1-1, with D possibly being TRBD1 (6 bases). The CDR3 totals 13 residues. Germline V gives CDR1 LNHDA, CDR2 SQIVND (reference sequence). The V and J ends lost 5 bases and 0 bases respectively, with 7 bases between them. CDR3 sequence reads: CASSYRVNTEAFF. In DNA, the CDR3 is TGTGCCAGTAGTTACAGGGTGAACACTGAAGCTTTCTTT.

The J gene is TRBJ2-7, the V gene TRBV6-5, with 8 bases aligning to TRBD1. CDR3 length: 12 residues. V lost 10 bases to trimming and J lost 4 bases; unmatched junction nucleotides: 6. CDR1 and CDR2 (germline): MNHEY, SVGAGI. CDR3 nucleotide sequence: TGTGCCACCGAGGACAGGGCGTACGAGCAGTACTTC. This encodes CATEDRAYEQYF.

This clone occurred once. The CDR3 DNA is TGTGCCAGTGCGGGACAGGGCACTAATAGCAATCAGCCCCAGCATTTT. This sequence encodes CASAGQGTNSNQPQHF. The V and J genes are TRBV19 and TRBJ1-5; 9 bases map to TRBD1. This CDR3 spans 16 amino acids. The J segment lost 0 bases and the V segment lost 8 bases, leaving 8 bases of the junction unmatched. Per germline, CDR1 LNHDA and CDR2 SQIVND (reference sequence).

V gene TRBV5-1 combines with J gene TRBJ2-1; 11 positions match TRBD1. The ends lost 1 base at V and 8 bases at J; junction bases unmatched: 8. Germline-derived CDR1 and CDR2 are SGHRS and YFSETQ. The CDR3 is 16 amino acids. Here the CDR3 DNA reads TGCGCCAGCAGCTTGACACCGGGACAGGGGGTAGATGAGCAGTTCTTC. Its protein is CASSLTPGQGVDEQFF.

This clone showed up just a few times. The V and J genes are TRBV12-3 or TRBV12-4 and TRBJ1-1; no firm D call. Trimming took off 5 bases at V and 4 bases at J, with 11 bases between the two ends. The CDR3 is 13 residues long. The CDR3 spells CASSAPGFTEAFF. CDR3 coding DNA: TGTGCCAGCAGTGCCCCGGGATTCACTGAAGCTTTCTTT.

The chain employs TRBV7-2 and TRBJ1-5; D not certain. Germline V CDR1 and CDR2: SGHTA, FQGNSA. The CDR3 runs to 13 residues. V lost 5 bases and J 12 bases, leaving 17 bases between the germline ends. This chain's CDR3 is CASSPTPGSLQHF. For the CDR3, the DNA is TGTGCCAGCAGCCCGACCCCGGGTTCGCTCCAGCATTTT. The entire variable domain, with the rest obtained from reference TRBV7-2 and TRBJ1-5, is as follows: GAGVSQSPSNKVTEKGKDVELRCDPISGHTALYWYRQSLGQGLEFLIYFQGNSAPDKSGLPSDRFSAERTGGSVSTLTIQRTQQEDSAVYLCASSPTPGSLQHFGDGTRLSIL.

The chain employs TRBV3-1 (or the pseudogene TRBV3-2) and TRBJ1-2; D unclear. The V end lost 4 bases, the J end lost 0 bases, and 18 bases lay between the germline ends. Germline V gene data show CDR1 as LGHDT and CDR2 as YNNKEL (reference sequence). The CDR3 has 17 amino acids. In DNA form, the CDR3 reads TGTGCCAGCAGCCCCCACAGAGTCCGGAACGCTAACTATGGCTACACCTTC. This gives the protein CASSPHRVRNANYGYTF.

This chain links TRBV5-5 with TRBJ1-1, with D hard to call. Germline CDR1 SGHKS, CDR2 YYEKEE (reference sequence). CDR3 size: 15 residues. The V gene lost 1 base and the J gene lost 3 bases, with 13 bases spanning the gap. CDR3 coding DNA: TGTGCCAGCAGCTTGTCTAGCTTCACAGACACTGAAGCTTTCTTT. This sequence encodes CASSLSSFTDTEAFF.

Details on this clone: Sequence at one end of the junction differs from germline and may be a read error. The chain employs TRBV11-2 and TRBJ1-6; 8 positions agree with TRBD1. The germline V gene encodes CDR1 SGHAT and CDR2 FQNNGV. The CDR3 has 15 amino acids. CDR3 sequence: CASNLQGDLASPLHF. The CDR3 coding sequence is TGTGCCAGCAACTTACAGGGGGACCTAGCATCACCCCTCCACTTT.

The chain employs TRBV28 and TRBJ1-6, with 9 bases matching TRBD1. Germline values: CDR1 MDHEN, CDR2 SYDVKM. The V segment lost 2 bases and the J segment 7 bases; nucleotides outside the gene matches: 3. The CDR3 has 15 residues. In DNA form, the CDR3 reads TGTGCCAGCAGTTTAGGGGACAGGGAAAATTCACCCCTCCACTTT. It codes for CASSLGDRENSPLHF.

V usage is TRBV19 and J usage is TRBJ1-2; D is undetermined. Germline-derived CDR1 and CDR2 are LNHDA and SQIVND (reference sequence). The germline V and J ends were trimmed by 3 bases and 0 bases, with 14 bases remaining between them. There are 16 residues in the CDR3. The CDR3 nucleotides are TGTGCCAGTAGTATCCTGGGCGTACCTTCTAACTATGGCTACACCTTC. Its translation: CASSILGVPSNYGYTF.

The J gene is TRBJ2-1, the V gene TRBV9; D is ambiguous. CDR3 length: 16 amino acids. Germline CDR1 is SGDLS and CDR2 is YYNGEE. Trimming cost V 2 bases and J 0 bases, with 12 bases left between them. CDR3 sequence: CASSVGSSSSYNEQFF. CDR3 bases: TGTGCCAGCAGCGTCGGGTCGTCGAGCTCCTACAATGAGCAGTTCTTC.

The chain recombines TRBV27 with TRBJ2-7; TRBD2 agrees at 8 bases. V lost 5 bases and J lost 6; bases outside the gene matches: 12. Germline V CDR1 and CDR2: MNHEY, SMNVEV (reference sequence). This CDR3 has 15 amino acids. CDR3 amino acids: CASSRGTRGTLEQYF. The CDR3 DNA reads TGTGCCAGCAGTAGGGGGACTAGGGGGACACTCGAGCAGTACTTC.

This clone came up a few times. The rearrangement links TRBV3-1 (or the pseudogene TRBV3-2) to TRBJ2-5, with a tentative D call TRBD2 (7 bases). Trimming shortened V by 1 base and J by 5 bases, and 14 bases separated the two germline ends. The length of the CDR3 is 15 residues. Germline lookup yields CDR1 LGHDT and CDR2 YNNKEL (reference sequence). The CDR3 DNA reads as TGTGCCAGCAGCCAAGCCCGGGGGGCTGGGGAGACCCAGTACTTC. Its protein product is CASSQARGAGETQYF.

The genes are TRBV28 and TRBJ1-2; TRBD1 matches 8 bases. Germline V gives CDR1 MDHEN, CDR2 SYDVKM. The CDR3 consists of 15 residues. Trimming removed 4 bases from V and 0 bases from J; junction bases left unmatched: 4. This CDR3 is CASSYRDRSNYGYTF. The CDR3 DNA sequence: TGTGCCAGCAGTTATCGGGACAGGTCTAACTATGGCTACACCTTC.

The V call is TRBV7-9, the J call TRBJ2-5, with D perhaps matching TRBD1 (6 bases). Trimming pared 4 bases from V and 4 bases from J, leaving 10 bases between. The CDR3 consists of 13 residues. Per germline, CDR1 SEHNR and CDR2 FQNEAQ (reference sequence). CDR3 coding DNA: TGTGCCAGCAGCTCACAGGGCGGAGAGACCCAGTACTTC. As protein: CASSSQGGETQYF.

The genes are TRBV6-2 or TRBV6-3 and TRBJ2-1; 10 nucleotides agree with TRBD2. Germline-derived CDR1 and CDR2 are MNHEY and SVGEGT. Losses at the gene ends were 6 bases for V and 9 bases for J; bases not matched to a gene: 17. The CDR3 totals 17 residues. Here the CDR3 reads CASRPYSSGRDRSEQFF. CDR3 in DNA: TGTGCCAGCAGACCTTACTCTAGCGGGAGAGACAGGAGTGAGCAGTTCTTC.

The chain recombines TRBV24-1 with TRBJ2-3; possible D gene TRBD2, 6 bases. The ends were cut back, 0 bases at V and 9 bases at J, with 9 bases in the middle. CDR3 size: 13 residues. Germline loops: CDR1 KGHDR, CDR2 SFDVKD. DNA of the CDR3: TGTGCCACCAGTGATTTGGGAGGGCTGACGCAGTATTTT. This encodes CATSDLGGLTQYF.

The chain recombines TRBV2 with TRBJ1-5; D is unclear. The V gene's germline CDR1 is SNHLY and CDR2 FYNNEI. The V gene lost 2 bases and the J gene lost 2 bases, with 10 bases spanning the gap. The CDR3 totals 15 residues. Here the CDR3 DNA reads TGTGCCAGCAGTGAAAGCGGTTTGGGCAATCAGCCCCAGCATTTT. Translation: CASSESGLGNQPQHF.

This clone turned up a few times. The chain has TRBV19 and TRBJ1-5; 9 positions agree with TRBD1. The CDR3 runs to 14 residues. The germline V gene has CDR1 LNHDA and CDR2 SQIVND (reference sequence). The junction had 5 bases not matched to a gene; V was cut back by 9 bases and J by 2 bases. The CDR3 reads CASNDRGGNQPQHF. CDR3 sequence (DNA): TGTGCCAGCAATGACAGGGGGGGCAATCAGCCCCAGCATTTT.

The rearrangement uses TRBV29-1 and TRBJ1-1; D is unresolved. Germline loops: CDR1 SQVTM, CDR2 ANQGSEA. The V gene lost 1 base and the J gene lost 1 base, with 10 bases spanning the gap. This CDR3 comprises 14 residues. Written as DNA, the CDR3 is TGCAGCGTTGAAGGGCAACCCTCGAACACTGAAGCTTTCTTT. It codes for CSVEGQPSNTEAFF.

The chain recombines TRBV7-2 with TRBJ2-7; 8 nucleotides agree with TRBD1. The CDR3 length is 15 residues. Looked up from germline, CDR1 is SGHTA and CDR2 is FQGNSA. V lost 5 bases to trimming and J lost 0 bases; unmatched junction nucleotides: 6. The CDR3 protein is CASSQGAGHSYEQYF. In DNA form, the CDR3 reads TGTGCCAGCAGCCAGGGGGCAGGGCACTCCTACGAGCAGTACTTC.

The chain recombines TRBV5-4 with TRBJ2-3, with D possibly being TRBD1 (6 bases). Germline V gene lookup returns CDR1 SGHNT and CDR2 YYREEE (reference sequence). V lost 0 bases, J lost 8 bases, and 19 bases lay in between. The CDR3 length is 16 residues. This CDR3 reads CASSLGGRGTQGTQYF. CDR3 nucleotides: TGTGCCAGCAGCTTGGGGGGCCGGGGCACACAGGGTACGCAGTATTTT.

This chain uses TRBV7-9 with TRBJ1-6, with a tentative D call TRBD1 (5 bases). Trimming took off 2 bases at V and 7 bases at J, with 12 bases between the two ends. Germline CDR1 reads SEHNR; CDR2 reads FQNEAQ (reference sequence). The CDR3 runs to 15 residues. DNA for the CDR3: TGTGCCAGCAGCTTAATCGGGGGTACAAATTCACCCCTCCACTTT. Amino acids: CASSLIGGTNSPLHF. The whole variable domain, filled in from reference TRBV7-9 and TRBJ1-6, reads DTGVSQNPRHKITKRGQNVTFRCDPISEHNRLYWYRQTLGQGPEFLTYFQNEAQLEKSRLLSDRFSAERPKGSFSTLEIQRTEQGDSAMYLCASSLIGGTNSPLHFGNGTRLTVT.

The chain links TRBV18 to TRBJ1-1, with 8 bases lining up with TRBD1. V lost 3 bases, J lost 1 base, and 4 bases stayed unmatched. The CDR3 is 15 residues long. CDR1 KGHSH and CDR2 LQKENI come from the germline V gene. CDR3 amino acids: CASSPPGTGNTEAFF. The DNA for the CDR3 is TGTGCCAGCTCACCTCCCGGGACAGGGAACACTGAAGCTTTCTTT.